The rows below give T cell receptor beta chains drawn from one sample of a study of blood T cells in healthy people across ages. From the 5' RACE reads, TCRdb called clonotypes with MiXCR, one entry per CDR3 protein. The sample lists hundreds of thousands of distinct CDR3 sequences, approximately 30% occurring once. Sequencing was carried out using blood. These receptors originate from an elderly woman in good health. Each CDR3 is given with its conserved first and last residue. Each record gives: D gene, J gene, V gene, clone size, CDR3 DNA, CDR3 protein. The D gene is left open where the match is weak. Some rows mark clone size as missing; the rest say once, few, many or name a class of expanded clone.

>NA|TRBJ1-2|TRBV6-2/TRBV6-3|many
TGTGCCAGCAGTCCGGACGGGCTAAGAGGCTACACCTTC
CASSPDGLRGYTF
>NA|TRBJ2-7|TRBV5-1|many
TGCGCCAGCAGTCCACAGGGAGGAGGCGAGCAGTACTTC
CASSPQGGGEQYF
>NA|TRBJ2-7|TRBV5-1|few
TGCGCCAGCAGCCCTAGTTCCGGGACCCCCACCTACAATGAGCAGTACTTC
CASSPSSGTPTYNEQYF
>NA|TRBJ2-4|TRBV4-3|many
TGCGCCAGCAGCCAAGAATTCGTGGGGGGATCCAAAAACATTCAGTACTTC
CASSQEFVGGSKNIQYF
>NA|TRBJ1-5|TRBV5-5|many
TGTGCCAGCAGTAGTGGGTGGGGCAATCAGCCCCAGCATTTT
CASSSGWGNQPQHF
>NA|TRBJ2-1|TRBV5-4|many
TGTGCCAGCAGCTTGGTAGGACAGACCCTTGGGCAGTTCTTC
CASSLVGQTLGQFF
>NA|TRBJ2-5|TRBV20-1|NA
TGCAGTGCTAGTGCCCCCGGGGGGCGGGGAGAGACCCAGTACTTC
CSASAPGGRGETQYF
>NA|TRBJ1-2|TRBV2|NA
TGTGCCAGCAGCGCCACCCTCGGGCAGCTCAATGGCTACACCTTC
CASSATLGQLNGYTF
>NA|TRBJ2-1|TRBV10-1|many
TGCGCCAGCACCAAAATGATTACCTACAGGGAGGGGTGCTCCTACAATGAGCAGTTCTTC
CASTKMITYREGCSYNEQFF
>NA|TRBJ2-5|TRBV5-1|many
TGCGCCAGCAGCTTGGGAACTCGTATGGGGGAAGAGACCCAGTACTTC
CASSLGTRMGEETQYF
>NA|TRBJ1-4|TRBV24-1|NA
TGTGCCACCAGTGCTAGCGGATCAAAACTGTTTTTT
CATSASGSKLFF
>NA|TRBJ1-3|TRBV19|NA
TGTGCCAGTAGCACGCCTGGAAACACCATATATTTT
CASSTPGNTIYF
>NA|TRBJ2-2|TRBV3-1|many
TGTGCCAGCAGCCTCGGGACGGCTGGGGAGCTGTTTTTT
CASSLGTAGELFF
>NA|TRBJ1-5|TRBV25-1|NA
TGTGCCAGCAGTGTCGGGGGAAGCAATCAGCCCCAGCATTTT
CASSVGGSNQPQHF
>TRBD1|TRBJ2-7|TRBV7-3|few
TGTGCCAGCAGCTTAACTCCCGGGACAGGGGAGGATGAGCAGTACTTC
CASSLTPGTGEDEQYF